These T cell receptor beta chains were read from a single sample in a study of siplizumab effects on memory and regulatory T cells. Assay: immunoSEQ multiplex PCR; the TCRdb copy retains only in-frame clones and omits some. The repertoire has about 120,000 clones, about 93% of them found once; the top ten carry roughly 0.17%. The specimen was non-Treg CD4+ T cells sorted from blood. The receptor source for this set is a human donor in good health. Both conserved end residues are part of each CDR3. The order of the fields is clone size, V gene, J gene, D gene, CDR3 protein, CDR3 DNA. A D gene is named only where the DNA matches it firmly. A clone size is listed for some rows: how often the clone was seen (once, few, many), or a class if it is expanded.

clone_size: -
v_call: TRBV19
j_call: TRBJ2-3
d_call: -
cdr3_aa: CASSSVDTQYF
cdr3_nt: TGTGCCAGTAGTAGTGTCGATACGCAGTATTTT

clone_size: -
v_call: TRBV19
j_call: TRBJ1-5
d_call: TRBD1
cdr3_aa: CASSEGQSNQPQHF
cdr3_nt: TGTGCCAGTAGCGAGGGACAGAGCAATCAGCCCCAGCATTTT

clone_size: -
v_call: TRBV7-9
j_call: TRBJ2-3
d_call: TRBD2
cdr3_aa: CASSLGDSGGYYTQYF
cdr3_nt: TGTGCCAGCAGCTTAGGAGATAGCGGGGGGTACTATACGCAGTATTTT

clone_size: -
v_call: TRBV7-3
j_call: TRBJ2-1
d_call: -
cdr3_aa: CASSLIGTFVANEQFF
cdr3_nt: TGTGCCAGCAGCTTAATTGGGACATTTGTTGCCAATGAGCAGTTCTTC

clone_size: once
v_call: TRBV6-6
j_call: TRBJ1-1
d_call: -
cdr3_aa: CASRPPQTLNTEAFF
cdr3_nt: TGTGCCAGCAGACCACCCCAGACTCTGAACACTGAAGCTTTCTTT

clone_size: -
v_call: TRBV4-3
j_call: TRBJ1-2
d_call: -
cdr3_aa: CASSQDELLSPEDYGYTF
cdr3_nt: TGCGCCAGCAGCCAAGATGAGCTATTGTCCCCGGAGGACTATGGCTACACCTTC

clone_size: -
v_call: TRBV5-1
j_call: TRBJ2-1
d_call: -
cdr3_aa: CASSLDQVPGYNEQFF
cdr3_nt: TGCGCCAGCAGCTTGGACCAGGTCCCTGGGTACAATGAGCAGTTCTTC

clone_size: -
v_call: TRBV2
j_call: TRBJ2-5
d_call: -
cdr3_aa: CASSRGGQETQYF
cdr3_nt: TGTGCCAGCAGCCGAGGAGGGCAAGAGACCCAGTACTTC

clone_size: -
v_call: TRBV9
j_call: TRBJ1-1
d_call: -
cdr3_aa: CASSTLGGTEAFF
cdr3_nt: TGTGCCAGCAGCACTTTGGGGGGCACTGAAGCTTTCTTT

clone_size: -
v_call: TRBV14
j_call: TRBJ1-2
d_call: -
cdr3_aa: CASSQGTDGYTF
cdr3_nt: TGTGCCAGCAGCCAAGGGACAGACGGCTACACCTTC

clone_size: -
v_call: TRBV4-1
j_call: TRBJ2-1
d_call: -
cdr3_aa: CASSQDRGWDRDYNEQFF
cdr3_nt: TGCGCCAGCAGCCAAGACCGGGGTTGGGACCGTGACTACAATGAGCAGTTCTTC

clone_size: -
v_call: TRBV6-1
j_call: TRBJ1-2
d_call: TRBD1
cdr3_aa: CASRRTGTNYGHTF
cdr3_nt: TGTGCCAGCAGAAGGACAGGTACTAACTATGGCCACACCTTC

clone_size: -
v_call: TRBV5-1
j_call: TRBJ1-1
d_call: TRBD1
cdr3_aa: CASSLGTGNTEAFF
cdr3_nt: TGCGCCAGCAGCTTAGGGACAGGGAACACTGAAGCTTTCTTT

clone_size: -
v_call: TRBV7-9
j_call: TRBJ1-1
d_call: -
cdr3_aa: CASSYSTNTEAFF
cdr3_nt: TGTGCCAGCAGTTACAGCACTAACACTGAAGCTTTCTTT

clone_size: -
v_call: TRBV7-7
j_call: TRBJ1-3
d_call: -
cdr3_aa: CASSKGDGNTIYF
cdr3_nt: TGTGCCAGCAGTAAGGGGGACGGAAACACCATATATTTT

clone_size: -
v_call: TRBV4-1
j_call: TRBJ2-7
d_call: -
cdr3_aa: CASSQDAPYKAHSYEQYF
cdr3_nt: TGCGCCAGCAGCCAAGATGCGCCATACAAGGCCCACTCCTACGAGCAGTACTTC

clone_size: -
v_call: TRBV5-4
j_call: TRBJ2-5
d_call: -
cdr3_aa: CASSLALETQYF
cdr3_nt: TGTGCCAGCAGCTTGGCCTTGGAGACCCAGTACTTC

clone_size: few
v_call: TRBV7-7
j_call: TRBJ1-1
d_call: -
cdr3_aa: CASSLDLSTEAFF
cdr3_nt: TGTGCCAGCAGCTTAGACTTATCCACTGAAGCTTTCTTT

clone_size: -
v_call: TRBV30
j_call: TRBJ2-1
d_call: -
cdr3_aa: CAWSEGYNEQFF
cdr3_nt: TGTGCCTGGAGTGAGGGTTACAATGAGCAGTTCTTC

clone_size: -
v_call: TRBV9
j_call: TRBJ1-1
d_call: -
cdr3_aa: CASGKDRNTEAFF
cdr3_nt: TGTGCCAGCGGAAAGGACAGGAACACTGAAGCTTTCTTT

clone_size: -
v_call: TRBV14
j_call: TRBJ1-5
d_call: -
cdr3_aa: CASSQQGSNQPQHF
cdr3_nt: TGTGCCAGCAGTCAACAGGGAAGCAATCAGCCCCAGCATTTT

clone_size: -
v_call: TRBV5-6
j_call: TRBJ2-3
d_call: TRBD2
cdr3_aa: CASSPGTSGGEDTQYF
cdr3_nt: TGTGCCAGCAGCCCAGGGACTAGCGGGGGGGAAGATACGCAGTATTTT

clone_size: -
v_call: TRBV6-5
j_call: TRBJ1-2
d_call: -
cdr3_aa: CASRQTAGTYGYTF
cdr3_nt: TGTGCCAGCAGACAAACGGCGGGTACTTATGGCTACACCTTC

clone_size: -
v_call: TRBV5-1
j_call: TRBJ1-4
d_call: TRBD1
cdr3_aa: CASRTGNEKLFF
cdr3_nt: TGCGCCAGCAGGACAGGGAATGAAAAACTGTTTTTT